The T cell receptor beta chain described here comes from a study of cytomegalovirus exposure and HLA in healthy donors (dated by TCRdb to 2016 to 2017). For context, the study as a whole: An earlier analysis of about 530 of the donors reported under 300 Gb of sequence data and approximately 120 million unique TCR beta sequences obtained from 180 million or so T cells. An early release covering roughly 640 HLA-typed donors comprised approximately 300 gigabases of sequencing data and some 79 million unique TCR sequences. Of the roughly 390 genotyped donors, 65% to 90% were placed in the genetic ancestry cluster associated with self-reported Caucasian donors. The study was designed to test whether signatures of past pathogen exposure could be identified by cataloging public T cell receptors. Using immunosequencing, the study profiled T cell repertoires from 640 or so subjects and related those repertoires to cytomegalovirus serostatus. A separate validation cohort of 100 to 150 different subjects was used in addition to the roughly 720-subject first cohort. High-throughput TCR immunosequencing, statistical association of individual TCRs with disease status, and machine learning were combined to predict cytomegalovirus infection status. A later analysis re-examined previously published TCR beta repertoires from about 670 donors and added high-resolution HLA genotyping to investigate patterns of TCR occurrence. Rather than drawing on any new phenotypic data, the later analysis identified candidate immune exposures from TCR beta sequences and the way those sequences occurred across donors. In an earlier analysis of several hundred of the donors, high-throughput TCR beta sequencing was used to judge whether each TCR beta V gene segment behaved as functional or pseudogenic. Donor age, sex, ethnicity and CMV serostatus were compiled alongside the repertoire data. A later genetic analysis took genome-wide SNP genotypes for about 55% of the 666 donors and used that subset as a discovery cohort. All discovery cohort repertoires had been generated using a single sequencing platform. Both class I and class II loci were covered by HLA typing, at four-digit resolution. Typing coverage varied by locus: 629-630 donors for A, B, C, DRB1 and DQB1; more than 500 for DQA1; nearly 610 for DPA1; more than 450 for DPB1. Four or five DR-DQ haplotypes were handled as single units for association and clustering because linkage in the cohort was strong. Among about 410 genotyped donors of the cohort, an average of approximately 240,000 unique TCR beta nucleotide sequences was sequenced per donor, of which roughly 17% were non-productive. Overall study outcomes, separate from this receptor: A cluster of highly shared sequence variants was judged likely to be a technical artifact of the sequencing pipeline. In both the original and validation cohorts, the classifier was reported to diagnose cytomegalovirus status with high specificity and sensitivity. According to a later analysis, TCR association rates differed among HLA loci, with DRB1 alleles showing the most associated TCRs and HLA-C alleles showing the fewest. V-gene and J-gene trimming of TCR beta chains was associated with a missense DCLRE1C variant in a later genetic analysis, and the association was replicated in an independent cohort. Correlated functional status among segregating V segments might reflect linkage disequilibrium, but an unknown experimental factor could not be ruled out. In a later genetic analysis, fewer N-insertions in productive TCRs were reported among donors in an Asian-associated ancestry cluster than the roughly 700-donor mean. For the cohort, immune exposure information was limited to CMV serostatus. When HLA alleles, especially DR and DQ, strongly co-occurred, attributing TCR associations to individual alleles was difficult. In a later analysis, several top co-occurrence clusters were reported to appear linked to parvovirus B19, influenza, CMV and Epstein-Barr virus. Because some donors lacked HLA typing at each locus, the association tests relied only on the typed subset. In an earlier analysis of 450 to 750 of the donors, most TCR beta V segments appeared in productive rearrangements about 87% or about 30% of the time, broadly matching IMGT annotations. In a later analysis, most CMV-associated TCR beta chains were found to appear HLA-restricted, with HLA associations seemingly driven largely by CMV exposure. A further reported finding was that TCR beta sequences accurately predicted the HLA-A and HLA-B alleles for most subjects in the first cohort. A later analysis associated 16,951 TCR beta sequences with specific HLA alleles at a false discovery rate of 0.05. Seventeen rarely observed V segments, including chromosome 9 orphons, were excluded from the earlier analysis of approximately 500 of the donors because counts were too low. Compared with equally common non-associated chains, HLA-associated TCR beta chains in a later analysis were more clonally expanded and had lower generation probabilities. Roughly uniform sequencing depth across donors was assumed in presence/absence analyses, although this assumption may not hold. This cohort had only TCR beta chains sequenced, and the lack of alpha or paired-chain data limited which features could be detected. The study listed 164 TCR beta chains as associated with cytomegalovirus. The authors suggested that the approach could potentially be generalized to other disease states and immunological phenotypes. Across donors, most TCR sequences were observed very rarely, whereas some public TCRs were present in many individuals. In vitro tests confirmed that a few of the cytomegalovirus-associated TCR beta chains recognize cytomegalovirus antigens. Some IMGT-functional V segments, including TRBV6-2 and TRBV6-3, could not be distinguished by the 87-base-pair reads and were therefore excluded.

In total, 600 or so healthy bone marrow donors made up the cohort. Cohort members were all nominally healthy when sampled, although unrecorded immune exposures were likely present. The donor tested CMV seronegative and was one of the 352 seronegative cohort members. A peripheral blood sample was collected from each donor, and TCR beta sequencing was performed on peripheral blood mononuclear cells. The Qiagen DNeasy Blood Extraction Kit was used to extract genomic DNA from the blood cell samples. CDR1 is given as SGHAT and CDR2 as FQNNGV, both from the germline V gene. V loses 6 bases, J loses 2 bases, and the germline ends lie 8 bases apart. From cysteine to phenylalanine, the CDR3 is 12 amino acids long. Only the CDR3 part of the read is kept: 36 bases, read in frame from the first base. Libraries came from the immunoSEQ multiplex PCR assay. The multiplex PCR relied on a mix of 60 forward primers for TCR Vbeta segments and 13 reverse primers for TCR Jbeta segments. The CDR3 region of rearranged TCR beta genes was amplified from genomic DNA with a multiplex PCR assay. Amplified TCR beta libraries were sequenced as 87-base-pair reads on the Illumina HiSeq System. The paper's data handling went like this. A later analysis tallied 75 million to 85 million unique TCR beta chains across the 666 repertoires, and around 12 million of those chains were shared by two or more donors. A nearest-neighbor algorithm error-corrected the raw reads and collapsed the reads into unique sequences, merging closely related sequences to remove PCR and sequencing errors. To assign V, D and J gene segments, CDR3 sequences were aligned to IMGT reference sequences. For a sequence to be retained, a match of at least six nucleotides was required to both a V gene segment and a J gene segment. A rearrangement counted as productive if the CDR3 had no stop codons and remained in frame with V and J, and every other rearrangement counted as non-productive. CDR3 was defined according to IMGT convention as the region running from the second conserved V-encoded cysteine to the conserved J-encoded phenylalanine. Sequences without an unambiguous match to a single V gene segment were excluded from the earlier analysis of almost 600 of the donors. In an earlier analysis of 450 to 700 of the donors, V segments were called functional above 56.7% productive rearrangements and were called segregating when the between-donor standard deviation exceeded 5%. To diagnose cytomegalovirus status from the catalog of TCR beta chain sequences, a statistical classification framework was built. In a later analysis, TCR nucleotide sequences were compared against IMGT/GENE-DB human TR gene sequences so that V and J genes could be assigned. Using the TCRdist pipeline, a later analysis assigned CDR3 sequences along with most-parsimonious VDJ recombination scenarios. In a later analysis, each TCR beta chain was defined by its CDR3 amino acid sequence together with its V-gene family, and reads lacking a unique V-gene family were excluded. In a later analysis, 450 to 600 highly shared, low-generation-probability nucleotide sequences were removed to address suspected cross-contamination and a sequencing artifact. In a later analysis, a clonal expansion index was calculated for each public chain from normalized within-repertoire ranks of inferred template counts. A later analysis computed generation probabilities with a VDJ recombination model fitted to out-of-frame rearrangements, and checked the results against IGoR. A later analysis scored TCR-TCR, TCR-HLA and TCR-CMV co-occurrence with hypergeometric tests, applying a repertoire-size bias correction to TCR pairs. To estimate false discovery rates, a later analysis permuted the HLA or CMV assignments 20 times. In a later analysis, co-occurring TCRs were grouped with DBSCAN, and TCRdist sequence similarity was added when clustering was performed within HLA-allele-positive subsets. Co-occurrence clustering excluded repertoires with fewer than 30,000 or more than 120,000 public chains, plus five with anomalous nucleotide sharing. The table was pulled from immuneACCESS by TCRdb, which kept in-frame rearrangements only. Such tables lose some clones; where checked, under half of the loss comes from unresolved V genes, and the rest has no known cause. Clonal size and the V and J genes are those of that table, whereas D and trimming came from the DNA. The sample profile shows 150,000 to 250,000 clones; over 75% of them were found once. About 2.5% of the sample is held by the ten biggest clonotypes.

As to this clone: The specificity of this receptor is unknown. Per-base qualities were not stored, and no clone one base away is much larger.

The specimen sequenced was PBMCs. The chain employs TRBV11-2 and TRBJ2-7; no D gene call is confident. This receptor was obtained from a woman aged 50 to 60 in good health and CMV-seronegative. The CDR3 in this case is CASSLGAYEQYF. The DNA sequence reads TGTGCCAGCAGTCTAGGTGCCTACGAGCAGTACTTC.